This T cell receptor (beta chain) was observed in a study of blood T cell repertoires in COVID-19. Trimming stripped 0 bases from V and 4 bases from J, with 9 bases between. This CDR3 region has 14 residues. Germline V gives CDR1 KGHSH, CDR2 LQKENI. Using immunoSEQ multiplex PCR, the repertoire was profiled, and TCRdb retains in-frame clones only, with some absent. This sample has about 340,000 clones, with about four fifths found just once. Sequencing was done on a sample of peripheral blood. This chain uses TRBV18 with TRBJ1-1; the D is unclear. This TCR was recovered from a man under 40 with active or convalescent COVID-19. The CDR3 coding sequence is TGTGCCAGCTCACCACCAAAGTCGAGCACTGAAGCTTTCTTT. It yields the protein CASSPPKSSTEAFF.